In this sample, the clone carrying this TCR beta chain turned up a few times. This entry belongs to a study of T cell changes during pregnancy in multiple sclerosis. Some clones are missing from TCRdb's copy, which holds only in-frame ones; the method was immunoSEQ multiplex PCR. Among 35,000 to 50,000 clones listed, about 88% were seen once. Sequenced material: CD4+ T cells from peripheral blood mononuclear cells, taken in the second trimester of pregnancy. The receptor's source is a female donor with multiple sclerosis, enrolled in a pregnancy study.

The CDR3 bases are TGTGCCTGGAGTGTACAGGTGCGGGGACGTGAGACTGAAGCTTTCTTT. This translates into CAWSVQVRGRETEAFF. The V call is TRBV30, the J call TRBJ1-1; tentatively, D is TRBD1 (5 bases). In germline, CDR1 is GTSNPN, CDR2 SVGIG (reference sequence). Deletions cut 0 bases from V and 5 bases from J, with 19 bases between. The length of the CDR3 is 16 residues.